Shown below are 19 T cell receptor beta chains from a single sample sequenced in a study of blood T cell repertoires in COVID-19. Here immunoSEQ multiplex PCR was the method, and the copy in TCRdb shows in-frame clones only, minus some. This table holds about 110,000 clones, 75% to 90% found once. The sequenced sample was peripheral blood. These receptor sequences come from a woman older than 75 with acute or convalescent COVID-19.

This clone was counted a single time. The chain couples TRBV3-1 (or the pseudogene TRBV3-2) to TRBJ1-4; D not certain. The CDR3 spans 14 residues. V lost 4 bases to trimming and J lost 3 bases, with 9 bases between them. Germline V gene sequence: CDR1 LGHDT, CDR2 YNNKEL (reference sequence). Here the CDR3 reads CASSPTPANEKLFF. CDR3 bases: TGTGCCAGCAGCCCAACCCCGGCTAATGAAAAACTGTTTTTT.

This clone was detected only a few times. This sample includes further DNA sequences coding for the same CDR3. V is TRBV30 and J is TRBJ1-5; D gene unclear. The germline gives CDR1 GTSNPN, CDR2 SVGIG (reference sequence). The length of the CDR3 is 12 residues. Trimming stripped 1 base from V and 4 bases from J, with 5 bases between. The CDR3 reads CAWSAGNQPQHF. DNA for the CDR3: TGTGCCTGGAGTGCGGGGAATCAGCCCCAGCATTTT.

CDR3 sequence: CASSLGLAGPLTGGELFF. CDR3 coding DNA: TGCGCCAGCAGCTTGGGACTAGCGGGACCCCTAACCGGAGGGGAGCTGTTTTTT. V and J are TRBV5-1 and TRBJ2-2, with 11 nucleotides matching TRBD2. CDR1 and CDR2 from the germline V gene are SGHRS and YFSETQ. Losses at the gene ends were 0 bases for V and 8 bases for J; bases not matched to a gene: 12. This CDR3 spans 18 amino acids.

This chain uses TRBV21-1 with TRBJ1-5; TRBD1, the table's D call, was not compared with the DNA. TRBV21-1 is a pseudogene segment. The CDR3 loop spans 21 amino acids. CDR3 loop: CASSAFHRLSGQPRPNQPQHF. In DNA form, the CDR3 reads TGTGCCAGCAGCGCATTTCATCGCCTTTCGGGACAGCCGAGACCTAATCAGCCCCAGCATTTT.

V is TRBV5-1 and J is TRBJ1-2; D remains ambiguous. V dropped 5 bases and J dropped 1 base, with 9 bases sitting between them. CDR1 and CDR2 from the germline V gene are SGHRS and YFSETQ. CDR3 length equals 13 residues. CDR3 DNA: TGCGCCAGCAGTAGATCGATTAACTATGGCTACACCTTC. It codes for CASSRSINYGYTF.

The chain recombines TRBV11-2 with TRBJ1-4; 7 nucleotides align to TRBD1. With V trimmed by 2 bases and J by 6 bases, 9 bases remained unmatched. CDR1 SGHAT and CDR2 FQNNGV come from the germline V gene. The CDR3 runs 16 residues. Here the CDR3 DNA reads TGTGCCAGCAGCTTAAGTACCGGGACAGAATATGAAAAACTGTTTTTT. Translating it yields CASSLSTGTEYEKLFF.

This clone is a singleton in its sample. The V gene is TRBV28, the J gene TRBJ1-2, with 9 bases identical to TRBD1. Germline trimming cut 5 bases from V and 6 bases from J; bases unmatched to any gene: 7. CDR3 size: 14 residues. The germline CDR1 and CDR2 sequences are MDHEN and SYDVKM. CDR3 in DNA: TGTGCCAGCAGTCCTAGGGGACAGGGAGATGGCTACACCTTC. It is translated as CASSPRGQGDGYTF.

This rearrangement joins TRBV28 to TRBJ2-4, with D tentatively TRBD1 (6 bases). The V gene lost 2 bases and the J gene lost 0 bases, with 17 bases spanning the gap. The CDR3 is 18 amino acids. Germline V gene sequence: CDR1 MDHEN, CDR2 SYDVKM. This CDR3 reads CASSLIQGLQLAKNIQYF. In nucleotides, the CDR3 is TGTGCCAGCAGTTTAATCCAGGGGCTCCAGCTAGCCAAAAACATTCAGTACTTC.

The chain uses TRBV14 and TRBJ2-1, with 8 positions matching TRBD1. This CDR3 comprises 14 residues. The V gene end was trimmed by 6 bases and the J gene end by 10 bases; junction bases not matched to a gene: 11. Germline CDR1 SGHDN, CDR2 FVKESK. Here the CDR3 reads CASRLGQGPREQFF. The CDR3 DNA reads TGTGCCAGCAGGTTAGGACAGGGCCCTAGGGAGCAGTTCTTC.

V usage is TRBV5-4 and J usage is TRBJ2-7; 8 nucleotides match TRBD1. V shed 4 bases and J 3 bases; nucleotides not matched to a gene: 9. Germline CDR1 reads SGHNT; CDR2 reads YYREEE (reference sequence). The CDR3 spans 15 residues. This CDR3 reads CASSHGTGGFYEQYF. The CDR3 DNA sequence: TGTGCCAGCAGCCACGGGACAGGCGGGTTCTACGAGCAGTACTTC.

The chain is built from TRBV3-1 (or the pseudogene TRBV3-2) and TRBJ2-7; TRBD2 might be the D (5 bases). Between the trimmed V and J ends, which lost 4 bases and 7 bases, there was a span of 17 bases. Germline V gives CDR1 LGHDT, CDR2 YNNKEL (reference sequence). The CDR3 runs 14 residues. DNA for the CDR3: TGTGCCAGCAGCCCCTCGGCTAGACCGGGGGAGCAGTACTTC. This codes for CASSPSARPGEQYF.

The chain employs TRBV3-1 (or the pseudogene TRBV3-2) and TRBJ1-1; 7 nucleotides line up with TRBD1. Germline V gives CDR1 LGHDT, CDR2 YNNKEL (reference sequence). The CDR3 extends over 14 amino acids. J lost 11 bases, V lost 3 bases, and 12 bases had no gene match. CDR3 loop: CASSQTGLSRSAFF. As DNA, the CDR3 is TGTGCCAGCAGCCAGACAGGGCTAAGTCGTTCGGCTTTCTTT.

The rearrangement uses TRBV4-2 and TRBJ2-5; 7 positions agree with TRBD2. Germline V CDR1 and CDR2: LGHNA, YNFKEQ. With V trimmed by 1 base and J by 5 bases, 4 bases remained unmatched. This CDR3 spans 14 amino acids. The CDR3 DNA reads TGTGCCAGCAGCCAAGTTCAGCGGGGTGAGACCCAGTACTTC. Translating it yields CASSQVQRGETQYF.

The rearrangement joins TRBV7-2 to TRBJ2-1, with TRBD1 matching 7 bases. Germline CDR1 reads SGHTA; CDR2 reads FQGNSA. CDR3 size: 15 residues. The J segment lost 1 base and the V segment lost 2 bases, leaving 2 bases of the junction unmatched. CDR3 nucleotide sequence: TGTGCCAGCAGCTTATACAGGGGTTCCTACAATGAGCAGTTCTTC. Protein sequence: CASSLYRGSYNEQFF.

The V and J genes are TRBV11-2 and TRBJ1-2; maybe TRBD1 (5 bases). V shed 1 base and J shed 6 bases, with 15 bases lying between them. There are 15 residues in the CDR3. Per germline, CDR1 SGHAT and CDR2 FQNNGV. CDR3 nucleotides: TGTGCCAGCAGCTTAGCGGGGGGAGGTATGGATGGCTACACCTTC. Translated: CASSLAGGGMDGYTF. Complete variable domain (other parts from reference TRBV11-2 and TRBJ1-2): EAGVAQSPRYKIIEKRQSVAFWCNPISGHATLYWYQQILGQGPKLLIQFQNNGVVDDSQLPKDRFSAERLKGVDSTLKIQPAKLEDSAVYLCASSLAGGGMDGYTFGSGTRLTVV.

This sequence joins TRBV28 and TRBJ1-2, with TRBD1 identical over 7 bases. Germline assignment: CDR1 MDHEN and CDR2 SYDVKM. V lost 5 bases to trimming and J lost 4 bases; unmatched junction nucleotides: 7. This CDR3 region has 14 residues. CDR3 coding DNA: TGTGCCAGCAGTAAAGACAGGGACTTCTATGGCTACACCTTC. Amino acid sequence: CASSKDRDFYGYTF.

The chain uses TRBV2 and TRBJ2-7; D unresolved. Germline lookup yields CDR1 SNHLY and CDR2 FYNNEI. V lost 8 bases to trimming and J lost 3 bases, with 8 bases between them. The CDR3 extends over 11 amino acids. As DNA, the CDR3 is TGTGCCAGCTCTTTCCGCTACGAGCAGTACTTC. This codes for CASSFRYEQYF.

This clone was counted many times. This chain connects TRBV4-2 to TRBJ1-2; TRBD1 agrees at 8 bases. Trimming took 2 bases from V and 1 from J; bases not matched to a gene: 9. Germline CDR1 reads LGHNA; CDR2 reads YNFKEQ. The CDR3 totals 17 residues. The CDR3 nucleotides read TGTGCCAGCAGCCAAAACGCCGGACAGGGAGGTAACTATGGCTACACCTTC. Its protein is CASSQNAGQGGNYGYTF.

This chain links TRBV6-5 with TRBJ2-1; 7 bases fit TRBD2. CDR3 size: 15 residues. With V trimmed by 5 bases and J by 7 bases, 11 bases remained unmatched. Germline assignment: CDR1 MNHEY and CDR2 SVGAGI. CDR3 bases: TGTGCCAGCAGTCGGGGGAGGGAGATCGGGAATGAGCAGTTCTTC. It specifies CASSRGREIGNEQFF.